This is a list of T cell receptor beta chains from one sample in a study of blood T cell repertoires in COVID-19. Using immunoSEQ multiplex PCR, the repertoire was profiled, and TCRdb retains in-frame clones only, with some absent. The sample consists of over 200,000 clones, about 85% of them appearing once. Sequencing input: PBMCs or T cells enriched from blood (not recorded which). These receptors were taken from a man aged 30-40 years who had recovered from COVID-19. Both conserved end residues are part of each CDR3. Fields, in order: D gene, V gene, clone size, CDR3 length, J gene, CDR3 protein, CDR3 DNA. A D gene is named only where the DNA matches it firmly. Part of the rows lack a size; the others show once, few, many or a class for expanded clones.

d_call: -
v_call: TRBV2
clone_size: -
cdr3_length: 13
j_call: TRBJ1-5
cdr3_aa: CASNGGLGQPQHF
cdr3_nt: TGTGCCAGCAATGGGGGCCTCGGTCAGCCCCAGCATTTT

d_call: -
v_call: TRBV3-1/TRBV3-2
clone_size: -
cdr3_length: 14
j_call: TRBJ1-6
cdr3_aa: CASSQGQEGSPLHF
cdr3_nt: TGTGCCAGCAGCCAAGGGCAGGAAGGCTCACCCCTCCACTTT

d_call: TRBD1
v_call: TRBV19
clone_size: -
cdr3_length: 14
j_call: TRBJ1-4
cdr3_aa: CASSATGNHEKLFF
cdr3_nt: TGTGCCAGTAGTGCGACAGGGAATCACGAAAAACTGTTTTTT

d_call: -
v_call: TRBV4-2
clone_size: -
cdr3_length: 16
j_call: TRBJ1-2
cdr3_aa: CASSESTHRGEGGYTF
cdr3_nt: TGTGCCAGCAGCGAATCGACGCACCGGGGAGAGGGTGGCTACACCTTC

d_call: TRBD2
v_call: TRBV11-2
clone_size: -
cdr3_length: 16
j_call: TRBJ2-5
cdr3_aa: CASSSEGGGIQETQYF
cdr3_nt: TGTGCCAGCAGCTCAGAAGGCGGGGGGATACAAGAGACCCAGTACTTC

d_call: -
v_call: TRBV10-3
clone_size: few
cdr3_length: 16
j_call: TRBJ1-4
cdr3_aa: CAISDPGLRTNEKLFF
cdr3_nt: TGTGCCATCAGTGATCCAGGGCTACGGACTAATGAAAAACTGTTTTTT

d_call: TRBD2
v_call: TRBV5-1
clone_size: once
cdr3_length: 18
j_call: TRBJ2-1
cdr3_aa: CASSPGKTGTSGLNEQFF
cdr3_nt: TGCGCCAGCAGCCCGGGTAAAACAGGGACTAGCGGGCTGAATGAGCAGTTCTTC

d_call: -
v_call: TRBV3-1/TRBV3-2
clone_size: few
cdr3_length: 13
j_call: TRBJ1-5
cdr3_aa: CASSLRGNQPQHF
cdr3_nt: TGTGCCAGCAGCCTCAGGGGAAATCAGCCCCAGCATTTT

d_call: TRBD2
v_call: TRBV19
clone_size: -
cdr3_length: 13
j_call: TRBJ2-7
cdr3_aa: CASSNSGAYEQYF
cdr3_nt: TGTGCCAGTAGTAATAGCGGGGCCTACGAGCAGTACTTC

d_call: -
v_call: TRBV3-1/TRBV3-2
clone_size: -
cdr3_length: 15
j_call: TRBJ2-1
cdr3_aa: CASSQIDSPYNEQFF
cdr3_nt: TGTGCCAGCAGCCAGATAGACAGCCCTTACAATGAGCAGTTCTTC

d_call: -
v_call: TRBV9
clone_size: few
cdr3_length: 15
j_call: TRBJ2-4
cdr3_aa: CASSINAERGNIQYF
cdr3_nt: TGTGCCAGCAGCATTAATGCGGAACGGGGGAACATTCAGTACTTC

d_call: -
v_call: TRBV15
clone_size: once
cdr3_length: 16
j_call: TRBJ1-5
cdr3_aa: CATSRAGALGNQPQHF
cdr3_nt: TGTGCCACCAGCAGAGCAGGGGCCCTTGGCAATCAGCCCCAGCATTTT

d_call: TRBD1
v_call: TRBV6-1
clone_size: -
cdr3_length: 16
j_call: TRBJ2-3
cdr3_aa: CASSGLPGQTADTQYF
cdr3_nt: TGTGCCAGCAGTGGACTCCCGGGACAGACAGCAGATACGCAGTATTTT

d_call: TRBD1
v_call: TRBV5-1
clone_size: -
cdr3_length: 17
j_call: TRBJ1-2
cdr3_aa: CASSRQTGHEGRYGYTF
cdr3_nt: TGCGCCAGCAGCCGACAGACAGGGCATGAGGGGCGGTATGGCTACACCTTC

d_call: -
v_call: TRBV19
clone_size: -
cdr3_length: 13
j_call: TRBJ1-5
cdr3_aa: CATKKEGNQPQHF
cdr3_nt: TGTGCCACCAAGAAGGAGGGCAATCAGCCCCAGCATTTT

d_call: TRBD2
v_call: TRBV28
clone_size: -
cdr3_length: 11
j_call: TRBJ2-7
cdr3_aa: CAGGDLYEQYF
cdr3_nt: TGTGCCGGGGGGGATCTCTACGAGCAGTACTTC

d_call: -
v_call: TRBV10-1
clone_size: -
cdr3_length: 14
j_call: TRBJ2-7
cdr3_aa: CATAPGSNLYEQYF
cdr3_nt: TGCGCCACAGCTCCCGGGAGCAACCTCTACGAGCAGTACTTC

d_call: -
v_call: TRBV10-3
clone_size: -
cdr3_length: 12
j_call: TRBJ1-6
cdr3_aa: CAISPVNSPLHF
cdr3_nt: TGTGCCATCAGTCCGGTGAATTCACCCCTCCACTTT

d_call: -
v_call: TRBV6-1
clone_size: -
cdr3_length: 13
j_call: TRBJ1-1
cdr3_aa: CASSERETDSTFF
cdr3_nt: TGTGCCAGCAGTGAGAGAGAGACGGACAGTACTTTCTTT

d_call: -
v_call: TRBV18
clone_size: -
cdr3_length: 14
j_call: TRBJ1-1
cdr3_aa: CASSPPLREGGAFF
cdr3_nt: TGTGCCAGCTCACCACCGTTAAGGGAAGGGGGAGCTTTCTTT

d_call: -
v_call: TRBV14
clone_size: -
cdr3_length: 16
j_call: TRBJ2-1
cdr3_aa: CASSQAAGPVRDEQFF
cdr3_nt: TGTGCCAGCAGCCAAGCGGCAGGGCCTGTTCGGGATGAGCAGTTCTTC

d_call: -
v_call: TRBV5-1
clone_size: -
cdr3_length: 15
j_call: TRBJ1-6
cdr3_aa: CASSWQGGDSSPLHF
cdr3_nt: TGCGCCAGCAGCTGGCAGGGAGGGGATAGTTCACCCCTCCACTTT

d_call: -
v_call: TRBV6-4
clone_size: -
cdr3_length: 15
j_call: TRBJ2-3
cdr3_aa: CASSDGAGSTDTQYF
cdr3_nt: TGTGCCAGCAGTGACGGGGCGGGATCCACAGATACGCAGTATTTT

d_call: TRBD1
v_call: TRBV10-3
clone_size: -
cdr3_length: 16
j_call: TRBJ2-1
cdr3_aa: CAISDPPGTGEDEQFF
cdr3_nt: TGTGCCATCAGTGACCCCCCGGGGACAGGGGAGGATGAGCAGTTCTTC

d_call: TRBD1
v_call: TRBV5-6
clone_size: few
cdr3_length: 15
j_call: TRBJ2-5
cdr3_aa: CASSLGTGKWETQYF
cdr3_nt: TGTGCCAGCAGCTTGGGGACAGGGAAGTGGGAGACCCAGTACTTC

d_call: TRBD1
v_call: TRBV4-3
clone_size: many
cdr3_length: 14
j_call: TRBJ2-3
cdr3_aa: CASSLDREVDTQYF
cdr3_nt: TGCGCCAGCAGCCTGGACAGGGAAGTGGATACGCAGTATTTT

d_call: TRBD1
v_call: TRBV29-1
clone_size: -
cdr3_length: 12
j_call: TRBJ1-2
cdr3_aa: CSVEEEQGARTF
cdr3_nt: TGCAGCGTTGAAGAAGAACAGGGGGCCCGTACCTTC